The rows below give T cell receptor beta chains drawn from one sample of a study of cytomegalovirus exposure and HLA in healthy donors. TCRdb's copy holds only in-frame clones and misses some; the assay was immunoSEQ multiplex PCR. The table records hundreds of thousands of clones, around 73% of them present only once. Sequencing input: PBMCs. The receptors come from a male donor in good health and CMV-seronegative. The conserved cysteine and the conserved F or W are not part of the CDR3 here. Each record gives: CDR3 protein, V gene, J gene.

ASSLLRARADTQY	TRBV6-5	TRBJ2-3
ASSQWTGGRTYEQY	TRBV4-1	TRBJ2-7
ASTSGGSNYGYT	TRBV7-6	TRBJ1-2
ASSKTGDQPQH	TRBV7-9	TRBJ1-5
ASSQDNSGQGRNYGYT	TRBV4-1	TRBJ1-2
ASSTPWGDNYGYT	TRBV6-5	TRBJ1-2
SVDLAGDVADTQY	TRBV29-1	TRBJ2-3
ASSVDREQPQH	TRBV11-2	TRBJ1-5
ASSQDPGGEETQY	TRBV4-2	TRBJ2-5
ASSSKRVGQGGSGNTIY	TRBV7-8	TRBJ1-3
ASSPGYGGYNEQF	TRBV9	TRBJ2-1
ASIGGASYNEQF	TRBV2	TRBJ2-1
ASSVEGGTGKNTEAF	TRBV9	TRBJ1-1
ATSRGTGQLNTEAF	TRBV15	TRBJ1-1
ASSVSDNEQF	TRBV9	TRBJ2-1
ASSLESGKETQY	TRBV5-1	TRBJ2-5
ASSPGLAGVNEQF	TRBV4-2	TRBJ2-1
ASSLTASYEQY	TRBV7-3	TRBJ2-7
ASSQDLGAGWGEQY	TRBV14	.
ASSLAGGSINNEQF	TRBV7-6	TRBJ2-1
ASSPASGSDEQY	TRBV9	TRBJ2-7
ASTPMGLSGGELF	TRBV7-9	TRBJ2-2
ASTLTGGIGELF	TRBV28	TRBJ2-2
ASSYSNRGGQETQY	TRBV6-5	TRBJ2-5
ASSYTQGDYGYT	TRBV6-5	TRBJ1-2
ASSRDRDGNTIY	TRBV5-1	TRBJ1-3
ATGRSAEQY	TRBV6-1	TRBJ2-7
ASSIGRLVGGLGEQY	TRBV19	TRBJ2-7
VGGAPEKLF	TRBV20-1	TRBJ1-4
ASSLGARGAKNIQY	TRBV7-9	TRBJ2-4
ATSRGNREEQY	TRBV15	TRBJ2-5
ASLFSAHNEQF	TRBV2	TRBJ2-1
ASSQRTVNEKLF	TRBV28	TRBJ1-4
ASSWTSGSPTNNEQF	TRBV5-1	TRBJ2-1
ASSLVPERNEQF	TRBV27	TRBJ2-1
ASSLSTGTGANVLT	TRBV7-3	TRBJ2-6
SVDRQGAYNEQL	TRBV29-1	TRBJ2-1
SVSRTSGGGSETQY	TRBV29-1	TRBJ2-5
ASSLGTGVVQPQH	TRBV19	TRBJ1-5
ASSSQAAAKNIQY	TRBV19	TRBJ2-4
ASSQRLENTGELF	TRBV6-5	TRBJ2-2
ASSDATGGGYGYT	TRBV6-1	TRBJ1-2
ASSLVAGEGTGELF	TRBV5-1	TRBJ2-2
ASSPQTSESKRTQY	TRBV7-9	TRBJ2-5
ASSLGGTGDTQY	TRBV5-1	TRBJ2-3